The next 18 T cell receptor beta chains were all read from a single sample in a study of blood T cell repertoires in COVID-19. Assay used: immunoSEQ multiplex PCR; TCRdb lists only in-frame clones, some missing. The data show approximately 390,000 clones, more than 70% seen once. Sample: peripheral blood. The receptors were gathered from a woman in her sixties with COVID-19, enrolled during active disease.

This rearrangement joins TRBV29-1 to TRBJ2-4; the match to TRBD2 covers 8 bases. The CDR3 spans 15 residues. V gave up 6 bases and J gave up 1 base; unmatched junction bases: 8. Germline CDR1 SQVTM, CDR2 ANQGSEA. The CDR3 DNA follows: TGCAGCGTCTCATCGGGAGGGTGGGCCAAAAACATTCAGTACTTC. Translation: CSVSSGGWAKNIQYF.

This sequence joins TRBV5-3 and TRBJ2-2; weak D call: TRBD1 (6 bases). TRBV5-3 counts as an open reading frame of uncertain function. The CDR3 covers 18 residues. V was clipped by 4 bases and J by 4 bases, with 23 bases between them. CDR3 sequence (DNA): TGTGCCAGAAGCCCCGAACCTGAGGGGGAAAGGTTCACCGGGGAGCTGTTTTTT. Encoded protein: CARSPEPEGERFTGELFF.

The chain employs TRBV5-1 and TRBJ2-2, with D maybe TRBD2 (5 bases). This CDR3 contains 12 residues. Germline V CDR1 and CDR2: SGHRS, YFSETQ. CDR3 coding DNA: TGCGCTTCTAGCACGAACACCGGGGAGCTGTTTTTT. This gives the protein CASSTNTGELFF.

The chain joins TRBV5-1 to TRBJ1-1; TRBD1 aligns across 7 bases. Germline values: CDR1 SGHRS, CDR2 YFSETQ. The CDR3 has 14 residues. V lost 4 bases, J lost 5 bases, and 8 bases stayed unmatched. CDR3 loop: CASSQEQGRTEAFF. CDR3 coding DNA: TGCGCCAGCAGCCAGGAACAGGGGAGAACTGAAGCTTTCTTT.

The CDR3 reads CAIQKPGTGGTEAFF. CDR3 DNA: TGTGCCATTCAAAAACCCGGGACAGGGGGCACTGAAGCTTTCTTT. The chain recombines TRBV10-3 with TRBJ1-1; 11 bases line up with TRBD1. This CDR3 comprises 15 residues. J gave up 4 bases and V 9 bases, and 10 bases lay outside the gene matches. Germline CDR1 reads ENHRY; CDR2 reads SYGVKD.

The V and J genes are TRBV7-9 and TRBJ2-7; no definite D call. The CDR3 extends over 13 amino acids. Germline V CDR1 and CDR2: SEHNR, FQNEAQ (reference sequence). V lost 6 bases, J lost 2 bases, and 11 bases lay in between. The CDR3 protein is CASRGDTAYEQYF. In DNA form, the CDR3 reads TGTGCCAGCAGGGGTGACACAGCCTACGAGCAGTACTTC.

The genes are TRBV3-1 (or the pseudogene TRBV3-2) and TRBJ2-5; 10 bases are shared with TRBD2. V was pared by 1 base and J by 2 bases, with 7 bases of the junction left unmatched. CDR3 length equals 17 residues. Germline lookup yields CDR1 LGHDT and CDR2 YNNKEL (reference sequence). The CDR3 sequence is CASSQGNLAGVQETQYF. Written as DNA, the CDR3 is TGTGCCAGCAGCCAAGGAAATCTAGCGGGGGTACAAGAGACCCAGTACTTC.

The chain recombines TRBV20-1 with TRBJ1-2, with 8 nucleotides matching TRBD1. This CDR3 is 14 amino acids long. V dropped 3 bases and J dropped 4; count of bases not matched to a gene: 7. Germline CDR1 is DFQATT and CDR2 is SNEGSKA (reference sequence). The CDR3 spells CSASRDRNLYGYTF. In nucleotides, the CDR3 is TGCAGTGCTAGTAGGGACAGGAATCTCTATGGCTACACCTTC.

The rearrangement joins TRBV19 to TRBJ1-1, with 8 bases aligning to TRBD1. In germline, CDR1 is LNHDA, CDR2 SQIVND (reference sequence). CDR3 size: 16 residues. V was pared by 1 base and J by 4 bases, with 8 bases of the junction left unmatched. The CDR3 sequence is CASSIGRDRTGTEAFF. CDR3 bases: TGTGCCAGTAGTATAGGTAGGGACAGGACGGGCACTGAAGCTTTCTTT.

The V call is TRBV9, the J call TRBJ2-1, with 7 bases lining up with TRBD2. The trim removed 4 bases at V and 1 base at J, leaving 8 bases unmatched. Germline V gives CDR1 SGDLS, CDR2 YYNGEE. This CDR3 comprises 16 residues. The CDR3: CASSSGGTGSYNEQFF. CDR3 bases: TGTGCCAGCAGCTCCGGGGGGACCGGTTCCTACAATGAGCAGTTCTTC.

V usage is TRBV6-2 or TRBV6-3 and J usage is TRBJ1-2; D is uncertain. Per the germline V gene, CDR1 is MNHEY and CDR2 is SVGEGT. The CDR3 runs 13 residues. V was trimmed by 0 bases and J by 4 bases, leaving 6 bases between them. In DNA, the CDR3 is TGTGCCAGCAGTTACTCACCGAGCTATGGCTACACCTTC. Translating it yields CASSYSPSYGYTF.

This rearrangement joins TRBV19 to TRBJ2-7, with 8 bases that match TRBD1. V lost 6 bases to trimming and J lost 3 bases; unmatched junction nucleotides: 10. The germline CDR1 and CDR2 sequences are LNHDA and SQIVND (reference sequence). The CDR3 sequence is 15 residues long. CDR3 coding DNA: TGTGCCAGTAGCAATACCGGGACAGGCTTCTACGAGCAGTACTTC. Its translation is CASSNTGTGFYEQYF.

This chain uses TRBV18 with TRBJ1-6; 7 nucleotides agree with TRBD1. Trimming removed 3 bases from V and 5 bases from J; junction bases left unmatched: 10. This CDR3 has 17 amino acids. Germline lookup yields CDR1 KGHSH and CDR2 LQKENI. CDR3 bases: TGTGCCAGCTCACCGACAGGGTCCTACACCAATAATTCACCCCTCCACTTT. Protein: CASSPTGSYTNNSPLHF.

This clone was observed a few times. CDR3: CASSGRRLGKLFF. The CDR3 nucleotides read TGTGCCAGCAGTGGAAGGAGATTGGGAAAACTGTTTTTT. The J gene is TRBJ1-4, the V gene TRBV27; D gene ambiguous. With 5 bases removed from V and 10 bases from J, the gap between germline ends came to 14 bases. The length of the CDR3 is 13 residues. Germline V gives CDR1 MNHEY, CDR2 SMNVEV (reference sequence).

In nucleotides, the CDR3 is TGCGCCAGCAGTGAATACCGGGACAAGCAGTTCTTC. Translation: CASSEYRDKQFF. The V gene is TRBV10-1, the J gene TRBJ2-1, with TRBD1 as a possible D gene (6 bases). With 3 bases removed from V and 11 bases from J, the gap between germline ends came to 11 bases. This CDR3 contains 12 residues. CDR1 is WNHNN, CDR2 SYGVQD, per germline (reference sequence).

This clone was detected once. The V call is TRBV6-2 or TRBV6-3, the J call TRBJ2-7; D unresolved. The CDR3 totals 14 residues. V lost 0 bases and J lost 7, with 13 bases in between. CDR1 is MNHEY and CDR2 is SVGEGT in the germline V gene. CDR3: CASSYSTQFGEQYF. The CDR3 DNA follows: TGTGCCAGCAGTTACTCGACACAGTTCGGAGAGCAGTACTTC.

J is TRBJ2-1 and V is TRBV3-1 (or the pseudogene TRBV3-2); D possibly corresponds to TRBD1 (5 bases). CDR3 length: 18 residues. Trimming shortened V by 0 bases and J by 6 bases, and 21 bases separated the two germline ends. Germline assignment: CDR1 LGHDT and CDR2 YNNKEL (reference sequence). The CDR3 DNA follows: TGTGCCAGCAGCCAAGACGGAACCTGGGGCTTTTGGGGCAATGAGCAGTTCTTC. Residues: CASSQDGTWGFWGNEQFF.

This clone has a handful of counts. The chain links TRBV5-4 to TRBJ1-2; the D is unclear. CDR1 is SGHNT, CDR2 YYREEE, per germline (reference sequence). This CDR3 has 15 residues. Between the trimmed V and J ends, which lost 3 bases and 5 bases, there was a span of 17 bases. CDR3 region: CASSSRAGRGYGYTF. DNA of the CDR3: TGTGCCAGCAGCTCGCGGGCAGGTCGAGGATATGGCTACACCTTC.